This entry describes one T cell receptor (beta chain). Its cognate antigen is unknown. This CDR3 contains 12 residues. The germline V gene has CDR1 MNHEY and CDR2 SMNVEV (reference sequence). Trimming cost V 3 bases and J 6 bases, with 8 bases left between them. The sample originates from a study of graft-versus-host responses after intestinal transplantation. Study results and limitations: Peak GvH clone levels in circulation were associated with early post-transplant HvG declines.

Data came from immunoSEQ multiplex PCR; TCRdb stores just in-frame clones and leaves some out. The table has over 10,000 clones, over 85% seen once. This TCR derives from a human patient who received an intestinal transplant, so some T cells may come from the graft donor. The source was PBMCs, collected 950 to 1,200 days after intestinal transplantation. The rearrangement links TRBV27 to TRBJ2-5; tentative D call: TRBD1 (6 bases). CDR3 bases: TGTGCCAGCAGTTTCCAGGGGAAGACCCAGTACTTC. This sequence encodes CASSFQGKTQYF.